These 3 T cell receptor beta chains share one sample of origin, sequenced in a study of T cell responses to AZD1222 COVID-19 vaccine. Clones were sequenced by immunoSEQ multiplex PCR, and TCRdb holds only the in-frame ones, with some missing. The profile shows about 160,000 clones, approximately 88% of them singletons. Source: peripheral blood, taken 28 days after the second AZD1222 dose. The receptor set was obtained from an adult who received the AZD1222 COVID-19 vaccine.

The chain employs TRBV5-4 and TRBJ2-6, with TRBD1 as a possible D gene (6 bases). V dropped 5 bases and J dropped 3 bases, with 15 bases sitting between them. This CDR3 contains 16 residues. The germline V gene has CDR1 SGHNT and CDR2 YYREEE (reference sequence). CDR3 sequence reads: CASRDSIVFGANVLTF. The CDR3 DNA is TGTGCCAGCAGGGACAGCATAGTATTTGGGGCCAACGTCCTGACTTTC.

Only one count was recorded for this clone. It is likely a read error, because the conserved phenylalanine at the end of the CDR3 is missing. The limits of the CDR3 on the DNA are not certain, so only TCRdb's listed CDR3 is given. J is TRBJ1-2 and V is TRBV7-9. Termini included, the CDR3 measures 11 amino acids. Germline V lookup: CDR1 SEHNR, CDR2 FQNEAQ (reference sequence). CDR3 region: CASSSGTAYNL.

V is TRBV2 and J is TRBJ1-1, with D maybe TRBD1 (5 bases). The CDR3 sequence is 11 residues long. The germline V gene encodes CDR1 SNHLY and CDR2 FYNNEI. Trimming took off 8 bases at V and 9 bases at J, with 13 bases between the two ends. CDR3 amino acids: CASLMGGKAFF. CDR3 nucleotide sequence: TGTGCCAGCCTAATGGGGGGTAAAGCTTTCTTT.